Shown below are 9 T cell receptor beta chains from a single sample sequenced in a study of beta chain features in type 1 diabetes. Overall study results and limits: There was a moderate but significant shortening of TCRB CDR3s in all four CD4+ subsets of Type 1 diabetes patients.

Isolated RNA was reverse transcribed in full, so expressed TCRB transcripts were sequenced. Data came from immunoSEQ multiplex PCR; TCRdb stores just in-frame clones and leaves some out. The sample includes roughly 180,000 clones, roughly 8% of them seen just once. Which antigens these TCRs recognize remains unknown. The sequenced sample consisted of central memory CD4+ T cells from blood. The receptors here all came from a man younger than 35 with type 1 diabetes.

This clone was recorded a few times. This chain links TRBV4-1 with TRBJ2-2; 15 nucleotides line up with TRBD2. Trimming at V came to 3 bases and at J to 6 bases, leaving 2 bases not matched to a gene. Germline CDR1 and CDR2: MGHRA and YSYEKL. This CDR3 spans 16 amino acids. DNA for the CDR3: TGCGCCAGCAGCCAGGGACTAGCGGGAGGACCCGGGGAGCTGTTTTTT. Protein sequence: CASSQGLAGGPGELFF.

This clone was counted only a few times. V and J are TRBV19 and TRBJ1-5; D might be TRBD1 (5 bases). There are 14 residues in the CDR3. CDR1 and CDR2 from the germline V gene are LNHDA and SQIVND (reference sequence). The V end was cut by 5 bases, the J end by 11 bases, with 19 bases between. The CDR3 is CASSAGHGLASQHF. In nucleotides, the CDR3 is TGTGCCAGTAGTGCCGGACACGGTCTCGCGTCCCAGCATTTT.

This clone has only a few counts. CDR3 DNA sequence: TGTGCCAGCGGACGACAGGGGGGCGAGCAGTACTTC. Translation gives CASGRQGGEQYF. The chain is built from TRBV7-2 and TRBJ2-7; 9 positions agree with TRBD1. In germline, CDR1 is SGHTA, CDR2 FQGNSA. This CDR3 is built from 12 residues. Trimming cost V 8 bases and J 6 bases; bases outside gene matches: 5.

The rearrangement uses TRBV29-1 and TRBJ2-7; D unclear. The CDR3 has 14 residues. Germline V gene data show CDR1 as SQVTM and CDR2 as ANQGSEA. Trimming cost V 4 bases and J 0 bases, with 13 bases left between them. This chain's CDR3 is CSVADPFSSYEQYF. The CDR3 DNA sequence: TGCAGCGTTGCTGATCCATTTAGCTCCTACGAGCAGTACTTC.

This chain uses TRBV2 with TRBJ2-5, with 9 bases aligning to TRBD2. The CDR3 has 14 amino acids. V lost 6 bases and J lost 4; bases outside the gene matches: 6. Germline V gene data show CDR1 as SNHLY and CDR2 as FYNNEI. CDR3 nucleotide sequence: TGTGCCAGCAGCGGTAGCGGGAGTGCAGAGACCCAGTACTTC. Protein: CASSGSGSAETQYF.

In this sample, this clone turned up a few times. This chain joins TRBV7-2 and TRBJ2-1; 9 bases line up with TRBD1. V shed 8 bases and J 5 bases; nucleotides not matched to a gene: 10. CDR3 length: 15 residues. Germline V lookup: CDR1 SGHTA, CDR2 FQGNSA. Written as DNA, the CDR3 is TGTGCCAGCGTCCCCACAGGGGGCGCCGACAATGAGCAGTTCTTC. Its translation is CASVPTGGADNEQFF.

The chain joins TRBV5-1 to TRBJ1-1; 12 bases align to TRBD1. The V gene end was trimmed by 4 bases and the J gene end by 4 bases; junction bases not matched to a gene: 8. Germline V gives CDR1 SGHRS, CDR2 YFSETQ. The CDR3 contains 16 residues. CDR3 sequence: CASSHGTGGSGTEAFF. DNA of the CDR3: TGCGCCAGCAGCCACGGGACAGGGGGCAGTGGCACTGAAGCTTTCTTT.

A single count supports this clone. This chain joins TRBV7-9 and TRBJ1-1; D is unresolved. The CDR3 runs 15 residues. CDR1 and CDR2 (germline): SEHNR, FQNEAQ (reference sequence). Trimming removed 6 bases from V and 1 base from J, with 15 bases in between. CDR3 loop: CASRDPGDWNTEAFF. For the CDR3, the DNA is TGTGCCAGCAGAGACCCCGGGGATTGGAACACTGAAGCTTTCTTT.

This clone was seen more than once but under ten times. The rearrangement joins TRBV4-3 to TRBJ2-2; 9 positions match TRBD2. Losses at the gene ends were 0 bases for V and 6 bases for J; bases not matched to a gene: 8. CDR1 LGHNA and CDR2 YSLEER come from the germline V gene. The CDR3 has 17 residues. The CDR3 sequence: CASSQEHAGGFPGELFF. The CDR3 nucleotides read TGCGCCAGCAGCCAAGAGCACGCGGGGGGGTTCCCCGGGGAGCTGTTTTTT.